One sample yielded the 19 T cell receptor beta chains listed below, sequenced in a study of OX40 agonist ivuxolimab in advanced cancers. Data came from immunoSEQ multiplex PCR; TCRdb stores just in-frame clones and leaves some out. This table holds around 60,000 clones, roughly 84% found once. The sample in question was CD4+ or CD8+ T cells sorted from blood, obtained in a trial of the OX40 agonist ivuxolimab. These receptors originate from an adult with an advanced solid tumor such as melanoma, head and neck, liver or kidney cancer.

The chain has TRBV9 and TRBJ2-5, with 11 bases fitting TRBD2. With 4 bases clipped from V and 2 bases from J, the junction kept 7 bases outside the gene matches. CDR1 is SGDLS, CDR2 YYNGEE, per germline. The length of the CDR3 is 16 residues. CDR3: CASSPGSSGGQETQYF. The CDR3 DNA is TGTGCCAGCAGCCCAGGGTCTAGCGGGGGGCAAGAGACCCAGTACTTC.

The genes are TRBV28 and TRBJ2-7; D is unresolved. Germline loops: CDR1 MDHEN, CDR2 SYDVKM. Trimming took 7 bases from V and 6 from J, leaving 13 bases between them. CDR3 length equals 12 residues. CDR3 DNA: TGTGCCAGCACTGTAGGCGCTGCCGAGCAGTACTTC. Translation gives CASTVGAAEQYF.

This sequence joins TRBV9 and TRBJ1-2, with a tentative D call TRBD1 (6 bases). This CDR3 contains 15 residues. CDR1 is SGDLS, CDR2 YYNGEE, per germline. Trimming stripped 0 bases from V and 5 bases from J, with 14 bases between. The DNA for the CDR3 is TGTGCCAGCAGCGTAGAGGTGGACAGCTTGTATGGCTACACCTTC. It translates to CASSVEVDSLYGYTF. Full variable domain (missing parts from reference TRBV9 and TRBJ1-2): DSGVTQTPKHLITATGQRVTLRCSPRSGDLSVYWYQQSLDQGLQFLIQYYNGEERAKGNILERFSAQQFPDLHSELNLSSLELGDSALYFCASSVEVDSLYGYTFGSGTRLTVV.

The chain uses TRBV2 and TRBJ1-1; D is unresolved. This CDR3 comprises 13 residues. V was pared by 6 bases and J by 0 bases, with 8 bases between. Germline V gene lookup returns CDR1 SNHLY and CDR2 FYNNEI. The CDR3 sequence: CASRSDMNTEAFF. The CDR3 coding sequence is TGTGCCAGCAGGTCAGACATGAACACTGAAGCTTTCTTT.

J is TRBJ2-3 and V is TRBV30; either TRBD1 or TRBD2 may supply D (6 bases each). Deletions cut 2 bases from V and 2 bases from J, with 11 bases between. The CDR3 consists of 14 residues. Germline lookup yields CDR1 GTSNPN and CDR2 SVGIG (reference sequence). The CDR3 DNA follows: TGTGCCTGGAGTCAGGGGACTTTCACAGATACGCAGTATTTT. Amino acid sequence: CAWSQGTFTDTQYF.

The V call is TRBV30, the J call TRBJ2-1; D is undetermined. CDR3 length equals 14 residues. The V and J ends lost 2 bases and 2 bases respectively, with 10 bases between them. Germline V gene data show CDR1 as GTSNPN and CDR2 as SVGIG (reference sequence). The CDR3 region is CAWSTSVAYNEQFF. CDR3 nucleotides: TGTGCCTGGAGTACGTCGGTGGCCTACAATGAGCAGTTCTTC.

The rearrangement joins TRBV10-3 to TRBJ1-2; D gene uncertain. The CDR3 has 16 amino acids. The V end was cut by 2 bases, the J end by 3 bases, with 16 bases between. Germline V gene data show CDR1 as ENHRY and CDR2 as SYGVKD. This CDR3 reads CAISEPSGVKYYGYTF. CDR3 coding DNA: TGTGCCATCAGTGAGCCGTCCGGGGTGAAATACTATGGCTACACCTTC.

This clone showed up many times. The chain recombines TRBV5-1 with TRBJ2-1; D unresolved. The CDR3 spans 13 residues. The ends were cut back, 4 bases at V and 4 bases at J, with 9 bases in the middle. The germline V gene encodes CDR1 SGHRS and CDR2 YFSETQ. The CDR3 is CASSLPPYNEQFF. The CDR3 DNA sequence: TGCGCCAGCAGCCTACCACCATACAATGAGCAGTTCTTC.

The chain employs TRBV6-6 and TRBJ1-2, with TRBD1 as a possible D gene (6 bases). The CDR3 length is 14 residues. Germline V CDR1 and CDR2: MNHNY, SVGAGI (reference sequence). V lost 7 bases to trimming and J lost 0 bases, with 12 bases between them. The CDR3 bases are TGTGCCAGCAATAGGGGGATAGCTAACTATGGCTACACCTTC. This translates into CASNRGIANYGYTF.

The chain employs TRBV28 and TRBJ2-1; TRBD2 matches at 8 bases. From germline, CDR1 is MDHEN and CDR2 SYDVKM. The trim removed 7 bases at V and 1 base at J, leaving 12 bases unmatched. CDR3 size: 17 residues. CDR3 nucleotide sequence: TGTGCCAGCACCCCTTCTTTGACGGGGGGGTCCTACAATGAGCAGTTCTTC. It encodes CASTPSLTGGSYNEQFF.

The chain carries TRBV5-1 and TRBJ1-6; no clear D gene. The CDR3 contains 17 residues. Germline CDR1 reads SGHRS; CDR2 reads YFSETQ. The V end lost 2 bases, the J end lost 0 bases, and 12 bases lay between the germline ends. For the CDR3, the DNA is TGCGCCAGCAGCTTCTCCCAGTTAAGCTCCTATAATTCACCCCTCCACTTT. Protein sequence: CASSFSQLSSYNSPLHF.

The genes are TRBV5-1 and TRBJ2-7, with 10 bases that match TRBD2. Germline lookup yields CDR1 SGHRS and CDR2 YFSETQ. This CDR3 comprises 14 residues. The ends lost 8 bases at V and 7 bases at J; junction bases unmatched: 12. Here the CDR3 DNA reads TGCGCCAGTGGGGCTAGCGGGAGTTTGGGTGAGCAGTACTTC. Residues: CASGASGSLGEQYF.

In its sample, this clone was seen once. The CDR3 nucleotides are TGTGCCAGCAGCTTAGGGGATGGCGGGCTGTTTTTT. Translated: CASSLGDGGLFF. V gene TRBV7-9 combines with J gene TRBJ2-2; D call uncertain. Germline assignment: CDR1 SEHNR and CDR2 FQNEAQ (reference sequence). This CDR3 has 12 amino acids. The V and J ends lost 1 base and 13 bases respectively, with 10 bases between them.

The V call is TRBV7-2, the J call TRBJ1-1, with D unresolved. Looked up from germline, CDR1 is SGHTA and CDR2 is FQGNSA. The CDR3 sequence is 13 residues long. Between the trimmed V and J ends, which lost 3 bases and 5 bases, there was a span of 10 bases. CDR3 sequence (DNA): TGTGCCAGCAGCTTTGGGCCCCTTACTGAAGCTTTCTTT. This encodes CASSFGPLTEAFF.

Here the CDR3 DNA reads TGTGCCAGTAGTATTACGGGACAGGGTTCCCACGAGCAGTACTTC. Translating gives CASSITGQGSHEQYF. The chain couples TRBV19 to TRBJ2-7, with 9 bases fitting TRBD1. The CDR3 sequence is 15 residues long. Germline V lookup: CDR1 LNHDA, CDR2 SQIVND (reference sequence). Trimming removed 3 bases from V and 5 bases from J; junction bases left unmatched: 8.

The chain links TRBV9 to TRBJ2-5, with 7 bases identical to TRBD1. The CDR3 extends over 16 amino acids. Per the germline V gene, CDR1 is SGDLS and CDR2 is YYNGEE. J gave up 1 base and V 3 bases, and 9 bases lay outside the gene matches. The CDR3 DNA follows: TGTGCCAGCAGCGCGGGACAGCCTAGGCTCCAAGAGACCCAGTACTTC. This translates into CASSAGQPRLQETQYF.

The chain carries TRBV7-2 and TRBJ2-2, with D uncertain. Per germline, CDR1 SGHTA and CDR2 FQGNSA. Deletions cut 1 base from V and 7 bases from J, with 4 bases between. The CDR3 is 12 residues long. CDR3 residues: CASSLVSGELFF. The CDR3, as DNA: TGTGCCAGCAGCTTAGTTAGCGGGGAGCTGTTTTTT.

The CDR3 DNA is TGTGCCAGCAGCCAACAGCTAGCCAAAAACATTCAGTACTTC. This translates into CASSQQLAKNIQYF. The genes are TRBV28 and TRBJ2-4; D remains unclear. The CDR3 contains 14 residues. V was shortened by 6 bases and J by 0 bases, with 9 bases between the two germline ends. Germline CDR1 and CDR2: MDHEN and SYDVKM. Supplemented by reference TRBV28 and TRBJ2-4, the full variable domain reads DVKVTQSSRYLVKRTGEKVFLECVQDMDHENMFWYRQDPGLGLRLIYFSYDVKMKEKGDIPEGYSVSREKKERFSLILESASTNQTSMYLCASSQQLAKNIQYFGAGTRLSVL.

This chain links TRBV6-6 with TRBJ2-7; D unresolved. Germline CDR1 and CDR2: MNHNY and SVGAGI (reference sequence). The CDR3 has 11 amino acids. The V gene lost 8 bases and the J gene lost 5 bases, with 10 bases spanning the gap. CDR3 in amino acids: CASLGVDEQYF. In nucleotides, the CDR3 is TGTGCCAGCCTTGGAGTTGACGAGCAGTACTTC.